The rows below give T cell receptor beta chains drawn from one sample of a study of response to subunit inactivated influenza vaccine. In TCRdb, the RT-PCR reads were re-called with MiXCR into one record per CDR3 protein. Of approximately 290,000 distinct CDR3 sequences listed, approximately 20% were seen once; the top ten hold about 9.4%. The source material was PBMCs from blood, sampled around 22 months after vaccination. The receptor set was obtained from a man aged 45-69 years who received an inactivated influenza vaccine. The CDR3 runs from the conserved cysteine through the conserved F or W. The D gene is left open where the match is weak. Size tells how often a clone was seen (once, few, many) or the class of an expanded clone, and some rows leave it out.

j_gene: TRBJ1-2
d_gene: .
v_gene: TRBV4-1
abundance: few
CDR3nt: TGCGCCAGCAGCCAAGAGAACAGATACTATGGCTACACCTTC
CDR3aa: CASSQENRYYGYTF

j_gene: TRBJ1-6
d_gene: .
v_gene: TRBV5-1
abundance: many
CDR3nt: TGCGCCAGCAGAGGCAGCGATGCTTCACCCCTCCACTTT
CDR3aa: CASRGSDASPLHF

j_gene: TRBJ2-7
d_gene: .
v_gene: TRBV4-3
abundance: .
CDR3nt: TGCGCCAGCAGCCAAGATGATGGGGGACGGGAGCAGTACTTC
CDR3aa: CASSQDDGGREQYF

j_gene: TRBJ2-2
d_gene: TRBD2
v_gene: TRBV29-1
abundance: .
CDR3nt: TGCAGCGTTGAAGAAGGAAGCGGGGAACACACCGGGGAGCTGTTTTTT
CDR3aa: CSVEEGSGEHTGELFF

j_gene: TRBJ1-3
d_gene: .
v_gene: TRBV20-1
abundance: .
CDR3nt: TGCAGTGCTAAGGGCCCGCGGGACTTCTCTGGAAACACCATATATTTT
CDR3aa: CSAKGPRDFSGNTIYF

j_gene: TRBJ1-4
d_gene: .
v_gene: TRBV10-3
abundance: few
CDR3nt: TGTGCCATCAAAAAGGGTATTGGTGAAAAACTGTTTTTT
CDR3aa: CAIKKGIGEKLFF

j_gene: TRBJ2-6
d_gene: TRBD2
v_gene: TRBV20-1
abundance: .
CDR3nt: TGCAGTGCTAGAGACCTGGGGACTAGCGGCTCTGGGGCCAACGTCCTGACTTTC
CDR3aa: CSARDLGTSGSGANVLTF

j_gene: TRBJ2-2
d_gene: TRBD1
v_gene: TRBV6-5
abundance: few
CDR3nt: TGTGCCAGCAGTTTCCTTACGACAGGGCTGGGCGGGGAGCTGTTTTTT
CDR3aa: CASSFLTTGLGGELFF

j_gene: TRBJ2-7
d_gene: .
v_gene: TRBV20-1
abundance: few
CDR3nt: TGCAGTGCTAGGAAGTACGAGCAGTACTTC
CDR3aa: CSARKYEQYF

j_gene: TRBJ2-7
d_gene: .
v_gene: TRBV14
abundance: .
CDR3nt: TGTGCCAGCAGCCAAGATCGTAGAAACGAGCAGTACTTC
CDR3aa: CASSQDRRNEQYF

j_gene: TRBJ2-3
d_gene: TRBD2
v_gene: TRBV4-1
abundance: few
CDR3nt: TGCGCCAGCAGCCAAGAGAGCCTTAGCGGGGGGGCAGATACGCAGTATTTT
CDR3aa: CASSQESLSGGADTQYF

j_gene: TRBJ2-2
d_gene: .
v_gene: TRBV12-5
abundance: .
CDR3nt: TGTGCTAGTGGTTTGGTAGCAGGAGGGAACACCGGGGAGCTGTTTTTT
CDR3aa: CASGLVAGGNTGELFF

j_gene: TRBJ1-4
d_gene: TRBD1
v_gene: TRBV18
abundance: .
CDR3nt: TGTGCCAGCTCACGGAGGACAGGGGGAGAGGATGAAAAACTGTTTTTT
CDR3aa: CASSRRTGGEDEKLFF

j_gene: TRBJ2-5
d_gene: .
v_gene: TRBV7-8
abundance: .
CDR3nt: TGTGCCAGCAGCTCCCTAGGGGAAGAGACCCAGTACTTC
CDR3aa: CASSSLGEETQYF

j_gene: TRBJ2-2
d_gene: TRBD2
v_gene: TRBV6-5
abundance: few
CDR3nt: TGTGCCAGCAGTTACGGGACTAGCAGGAACACCGGGGAGCTGTTTTTT
CDR3aa: CASSYGTSRNTGELFF

j_gene: TRBJ1-2
d_gene: TRBD1
v_gene: TRBV20-1
abundance: many
CDR3nt: TGCAGTGCCAGCGGACAGGGGGTTTATGGCTACACCTTC
CDR3aa: CSASGQGVYGYTF

j_gene: TRBJ1-1
d_gene: .
v_gene: TRBV6-1
abundance: few
CDR3nt: TGTGCCAGCACGAGGGGGGCAGGGTCAATGAACACTGAAGCTTTCTTT
CDR3aa: CASTRGAGSMNTEAFF

j_gene: TRBJ2-2
d_gene: .
v_gene: TRBV7-8
abundance: many
CDR3nt: TGTGCCAGCAGCAGGACAGAGACCGGGGAGCTGTTTTTT
CDR3aa: CASSRTETGELFF

j_gene: TRBJ2-7
d_gene: .
v_gene: TRBV5-6
abundance: .
CDR3nt: TGTGCCAGCAGCTTGCTAGGACAGAACTCCTACGAGCAGTACTTC
CDR3aa: CASSLLGQNSYEQYF

j_gene: TRBJ1-4
d_gene: .
v_gene: TRBV6-5
abundance: .
CDR3nt: TGTGCCAGCAGTTTTACAGGGCTCCTCGAAAAACTGTTTTTT
CDR3aa: CASSFTGLLEKLFF

j_gene: TRBJ1-1
d_gene: .
v_gene: TRBV5-1
abundance: .
CDR3nt: TGCGCCAGCAGCTTGGTGGGCATGGAGGGCACTGAAGCTTTCTTT
CDR3aa: CASSLVGMEGTEAFF

j_gene: TRBJ2-1
d_gene: TRBD2
v_gene: TRBV9
abundance: few
CDR3nt: TGTGCCAGCAGCCCTATAGCGGGAGGGGCCCACAATGAGCAGTTCTTC
CDR3aa: CASSPIAGGAHNEQFF

j_gene: TRBJ2-2
d_gene: TRBD2
v_gene: TRBV18
abundance: .
CDR3nt: TGTGCCAGCTCAACTAGCGGGGCCAAAGTCACCGGGGAGCTGTTTTTT
CDR3aa: CASSTSGAKVTGELFF

j_gene: TRBJ1-2
d_gene: .
v_gene: TRBV5-1
abundance: .
CDR3nt: TGCGCCAGCAGTTACACTACGGGACAAAATTTTCTCTATGGCTACACCTTC
CDR3aa: CASSYTTGQNFLYGYTF